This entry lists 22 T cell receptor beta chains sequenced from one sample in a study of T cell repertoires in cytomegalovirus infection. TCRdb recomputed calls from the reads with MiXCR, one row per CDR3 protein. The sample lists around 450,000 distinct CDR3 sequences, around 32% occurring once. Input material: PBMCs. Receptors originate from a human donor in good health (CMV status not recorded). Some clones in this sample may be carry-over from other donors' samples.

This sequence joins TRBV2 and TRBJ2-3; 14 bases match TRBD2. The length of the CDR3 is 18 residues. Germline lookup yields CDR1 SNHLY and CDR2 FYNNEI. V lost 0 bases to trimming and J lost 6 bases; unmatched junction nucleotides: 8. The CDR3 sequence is CASSEASGLAGGGDTQYF. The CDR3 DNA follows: TGTGCCAGCAGTGAAGCGTCCGGACTAGCGGGGGGCGGGGATACGCAGTATTTT.

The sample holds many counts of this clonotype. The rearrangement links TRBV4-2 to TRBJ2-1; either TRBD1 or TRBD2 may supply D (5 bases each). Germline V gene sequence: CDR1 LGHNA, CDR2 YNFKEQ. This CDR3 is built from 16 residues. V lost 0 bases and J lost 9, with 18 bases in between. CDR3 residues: CASSQDRGSGGSEQFF. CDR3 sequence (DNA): TGTGCCAGCAGCCAAGATCGAGGGAGTGGGGGTAGTGAGCAGTTCTTC.

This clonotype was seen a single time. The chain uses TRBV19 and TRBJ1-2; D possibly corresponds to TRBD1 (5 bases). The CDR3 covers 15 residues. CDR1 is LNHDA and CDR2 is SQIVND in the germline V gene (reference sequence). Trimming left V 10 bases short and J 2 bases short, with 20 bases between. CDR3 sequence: CAISDMPGLNYGYTF. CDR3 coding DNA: TGTGCCATCTCAGACATGCCGGGACTCAACTATGGCTACACCTTC.

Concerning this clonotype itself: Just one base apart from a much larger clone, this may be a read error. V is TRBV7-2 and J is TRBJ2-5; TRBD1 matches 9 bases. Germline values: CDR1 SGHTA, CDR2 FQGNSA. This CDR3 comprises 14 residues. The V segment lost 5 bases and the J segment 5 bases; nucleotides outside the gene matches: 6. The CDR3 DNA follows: TGTGCCAGCAGCGGCGACAGGGGGAAGGAGACCCAGTACTTC. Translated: CASSGDRGKETQYF.

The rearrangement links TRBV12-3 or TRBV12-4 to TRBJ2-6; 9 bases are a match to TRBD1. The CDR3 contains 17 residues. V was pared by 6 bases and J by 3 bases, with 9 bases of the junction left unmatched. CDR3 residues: CASRLDRGVSGANVLTF. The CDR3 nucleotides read TGTGCCAGCAGGCTCGACAGGGGGGTGAGTGGGGCCAACGTCCTGACTTTC.

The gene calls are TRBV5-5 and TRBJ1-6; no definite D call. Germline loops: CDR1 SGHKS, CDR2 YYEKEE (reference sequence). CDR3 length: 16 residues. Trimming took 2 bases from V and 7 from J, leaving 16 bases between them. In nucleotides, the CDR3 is TGTGCCAGCAGCTTTACCCCCGGGCCAAGGAATTCACCCCTCCACTTT. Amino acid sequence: CASSFTPGPRNSPLHF. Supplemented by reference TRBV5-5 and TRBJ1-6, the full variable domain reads DAGVTQSPTHLIKTRGQQVTLRCSPISGHKSVSWYQQVLGQGPQFIFQYYEKEERGRGNFPDRFSARQFPNYSSELNVNALLLGDSALYLCASSFTPGPRNSPLHFGNGTRLTVT.

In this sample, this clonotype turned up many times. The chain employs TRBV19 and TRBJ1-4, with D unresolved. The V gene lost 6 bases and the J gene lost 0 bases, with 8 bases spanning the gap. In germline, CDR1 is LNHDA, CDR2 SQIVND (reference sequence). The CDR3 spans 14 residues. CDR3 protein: CASSETATNEKLFF. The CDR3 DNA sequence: TGTGCCAGTAGCGAAACTGCAACTAATGAAAAACTGTTTTTT.

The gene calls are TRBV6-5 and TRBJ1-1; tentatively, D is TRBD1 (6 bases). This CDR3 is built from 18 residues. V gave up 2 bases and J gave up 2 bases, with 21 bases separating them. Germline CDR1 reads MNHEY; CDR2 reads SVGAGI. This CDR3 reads CASSYRYGGPPSNTEAFF. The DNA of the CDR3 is TGTGCCAGCAGTTACAGGTACGGGGGGCCCCCGTCAAACACTGAAGCTTTCTTT.

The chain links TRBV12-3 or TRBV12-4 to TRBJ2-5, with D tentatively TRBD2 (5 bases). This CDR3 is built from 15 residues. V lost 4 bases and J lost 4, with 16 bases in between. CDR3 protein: CASSSRTSLGETQYF. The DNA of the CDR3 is TGTGCCAGCAGTTCACGTACTAGTTTGGGAGAGACCCAGTACTTC.

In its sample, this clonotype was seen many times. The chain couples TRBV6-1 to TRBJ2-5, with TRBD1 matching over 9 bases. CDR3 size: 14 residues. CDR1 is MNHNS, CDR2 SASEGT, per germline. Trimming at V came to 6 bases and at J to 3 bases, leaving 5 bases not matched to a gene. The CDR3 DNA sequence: TGTGCCAGCAGCACAGGGGGCGGCGAAGAGACCCAGTACTTC. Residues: CASSTGGGEETQYF.

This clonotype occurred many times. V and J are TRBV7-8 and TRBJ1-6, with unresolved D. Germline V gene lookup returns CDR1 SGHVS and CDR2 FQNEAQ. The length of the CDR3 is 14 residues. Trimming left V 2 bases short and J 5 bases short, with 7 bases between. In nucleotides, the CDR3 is TGTGCCAGCAGCTTAAAAGGGAATAATTCACCCCTCCACTTT. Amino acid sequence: CASSLKGNNSPLHF.

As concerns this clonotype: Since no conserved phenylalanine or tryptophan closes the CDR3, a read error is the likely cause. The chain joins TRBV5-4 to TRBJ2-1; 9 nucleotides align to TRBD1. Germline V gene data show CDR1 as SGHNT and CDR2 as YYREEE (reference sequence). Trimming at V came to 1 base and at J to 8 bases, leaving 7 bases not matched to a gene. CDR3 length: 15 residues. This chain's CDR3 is CASSLPGTGYDEQFS. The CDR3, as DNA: TGTGCCAGCAGCTTGCCCGGGACAGGGTATGATGAGCAGTTCTCC.

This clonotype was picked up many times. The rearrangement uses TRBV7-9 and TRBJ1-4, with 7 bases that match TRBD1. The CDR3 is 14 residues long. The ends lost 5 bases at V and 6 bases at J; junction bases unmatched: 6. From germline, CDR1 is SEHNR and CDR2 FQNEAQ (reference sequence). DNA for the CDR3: TGTGCCAGCAGCGGCCGGGACAGCGATGAAAAACTGTTTTTT. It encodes CASSGRDSDEKLFF. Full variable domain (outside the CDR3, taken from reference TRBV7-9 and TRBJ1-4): DTGVSQNPRHKITKRGQNVTFRCDPISEHNRLYWYRQTLGQGPEFLTYFQNEAQLEKSRLLSDRFSAERPKGSFSTLEIQRTEQGDSAMYLCASSGRDSDEKLFFGSGTQLSVL.

The CDR3 here is CASSLRRGSNEQFF. DNA for the CDR3: TGTGCCAGCAGTTTACGGAGGGGAAGTAATGAGCAGTTCTTC. The chain couples TRBV6-5 to TRBJ2-1, with TRBD2 as a possible D gene (6 bases). The V gene's germline CDR1 is MNHEY and CDR2 SVGAGI. This CDR3 is built from 14 residues. V was clipped by 4 bases and J by 7 bases, with 14 bases between them.

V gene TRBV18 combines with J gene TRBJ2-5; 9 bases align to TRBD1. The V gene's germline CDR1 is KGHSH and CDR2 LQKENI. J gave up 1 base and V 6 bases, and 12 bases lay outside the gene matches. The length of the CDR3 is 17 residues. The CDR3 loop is CASSPPEGTGRQETQYF. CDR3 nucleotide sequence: TGTGCCAGCTCCCCCCCGGAGGGGACAGGGCGCCAAGAGACCCAGTACTTC.

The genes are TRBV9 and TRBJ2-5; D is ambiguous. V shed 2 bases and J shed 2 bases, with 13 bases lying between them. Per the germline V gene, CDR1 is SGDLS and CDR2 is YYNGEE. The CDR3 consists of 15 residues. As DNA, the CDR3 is TGTGCCAGCAGCGTCCAGGCTAAACCACAAGAGACCCAGTACTTC. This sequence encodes CASSVQAKPQETQYF.

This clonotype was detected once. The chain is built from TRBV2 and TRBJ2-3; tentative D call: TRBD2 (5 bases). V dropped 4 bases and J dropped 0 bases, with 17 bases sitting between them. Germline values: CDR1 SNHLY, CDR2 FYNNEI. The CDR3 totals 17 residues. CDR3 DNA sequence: TGTGCCAGCAGTGGACCTAGCTCGAAACTAAGCACAGATACGCAGTATTTT. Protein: CASSGPSSKLSTDTQYF.

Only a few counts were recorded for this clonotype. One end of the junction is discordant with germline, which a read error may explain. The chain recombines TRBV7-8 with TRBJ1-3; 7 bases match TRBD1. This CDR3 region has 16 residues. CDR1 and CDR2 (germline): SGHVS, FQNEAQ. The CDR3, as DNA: TGTGCCAGCAGCCCAAGGACAGGAAGCTCTGGAAACACCAGATATTTT. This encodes CASSPRTGSSGNTRYF.

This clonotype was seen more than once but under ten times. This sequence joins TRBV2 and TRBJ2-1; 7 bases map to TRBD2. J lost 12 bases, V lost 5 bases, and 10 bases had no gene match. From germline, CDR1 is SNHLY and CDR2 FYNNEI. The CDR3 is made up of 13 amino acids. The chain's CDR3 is CASSTRDYPAQFF. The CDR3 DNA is TGTGCCAGCAGTACACGGGACTACCCTGCGCAGTTCTTC.

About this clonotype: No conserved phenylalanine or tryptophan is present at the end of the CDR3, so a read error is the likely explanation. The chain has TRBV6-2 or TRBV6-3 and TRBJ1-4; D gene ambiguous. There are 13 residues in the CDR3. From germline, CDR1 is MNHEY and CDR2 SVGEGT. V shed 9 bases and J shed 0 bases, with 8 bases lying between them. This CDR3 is CARHLATNEKLFL. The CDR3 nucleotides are TGTGCCAGACACCTTGCAACTAATGAAAAACTGTTTTTG.

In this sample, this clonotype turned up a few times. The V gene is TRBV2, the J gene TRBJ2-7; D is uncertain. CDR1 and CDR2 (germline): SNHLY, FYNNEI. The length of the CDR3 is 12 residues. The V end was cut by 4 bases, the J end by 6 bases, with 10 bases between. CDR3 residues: CASSVGSAEQYF. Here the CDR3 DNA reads TGTGCCAGCAGTGTAGGCTCGGCCGAGCAGTACTTC. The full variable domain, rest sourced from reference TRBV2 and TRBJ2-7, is EPEVTQTPSHQVTQMGQEVILRCVPISNHLYFYWYRQILGQKVEFLVSFYNNEISEKSEIFDDQFSVERPDGSNFTLKIRSTKLEDSAMYFCASSVGSAEQYFGPGTRLTVT.

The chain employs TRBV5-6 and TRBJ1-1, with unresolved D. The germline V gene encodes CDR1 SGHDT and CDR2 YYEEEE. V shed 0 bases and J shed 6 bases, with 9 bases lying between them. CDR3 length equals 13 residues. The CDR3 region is CASSLGSGPEAFF. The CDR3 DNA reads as TGTGCCAGCAGCTTGGGGTCTGGCCCTGAAGCTTTCTTT.